A single T cell receptor (beta chain) is shown here with its context. Antigen specificity is unknown. The sample originates from a study of cytomegalovirus exposure and HLA in healthy donors. Study overall: Earlier, almost 120 million unique TCR beta sequences were recovered from roughly 170 million T cells by an analysis.

PCR amplification relied on 60 Vbeta primers (plus 13 Jbeta primers). Some clones are missing from TCRdb's copy, which holds only in-frame ones; the method was immunoSEQ multiplex PCR. The listing contains 100,000 to 150,000 clones. Study-level findings and limits: In a later analysis, specific HLA alleles were associated with around 17,000 TCR beta sequences at a 0.05 false discovery rate.

V was cut by 5 bases and J by 2 bases, with 3 bases left in between. This CDR3 contains 11 residues. CDR1 MDHEN and CDR2 SYDVKM come from the germline V gene. Material for sequencing was PBMCs. J is TRBJ1-2 and V is TRBV28, with D uncertain. The TCR originated in a woman in her 40s in good health and CMV-seropositive. Written as DNA, the CDR3 is TGTGCCAGCAGTCCGAACTATGGCTACACCTTC. Protein sequence: CASSPNYGYTF.